Included here is one TCR beta chain sequence, with context. This record comes from a study of shared T cell receptors in the human thymus. This CDR3 comprises 13 residues. The V and J ends lost 3 bases and 3 bases respectively, with 6 bases between them. Germline assignment: CDR1 KGHSH and CDR2 LQKENI. Only in-frame clones appear in the TCRdb table, and some are missing; sequencing was by immunoSEQ multiplex PCR. The sample has more than 550,000 clones, 80% to 90% seen once. These data are also associated with another study on human thymus T cells.

The V gene is TRBV18, the J gene TRBJ1-5, with no clear D. Input material: thymocytes. This TCR came from a girl under three years old with a congenital heart defect. The CDR3 protein is CASSPRPNQPQHF. The CDR3 DNA sequence: TGTGCCAGCTCACCTCGTCCCAATCAGCCCCAGCATTTT.